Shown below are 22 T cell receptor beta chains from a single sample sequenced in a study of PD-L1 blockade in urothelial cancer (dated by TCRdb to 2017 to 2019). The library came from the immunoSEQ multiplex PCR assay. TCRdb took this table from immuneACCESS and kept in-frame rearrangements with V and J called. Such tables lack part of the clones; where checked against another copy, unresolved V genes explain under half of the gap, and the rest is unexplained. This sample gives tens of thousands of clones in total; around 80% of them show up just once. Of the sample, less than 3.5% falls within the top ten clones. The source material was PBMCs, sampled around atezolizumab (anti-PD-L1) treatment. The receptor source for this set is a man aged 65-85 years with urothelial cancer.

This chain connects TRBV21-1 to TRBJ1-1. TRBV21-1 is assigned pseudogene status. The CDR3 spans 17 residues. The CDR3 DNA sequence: TGTGCCAGCAGCAAAGGGGGACTCCTTAGACCCGACACTGAAGCTTTCTTT. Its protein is CASSKGGLLRPDTEAFF.

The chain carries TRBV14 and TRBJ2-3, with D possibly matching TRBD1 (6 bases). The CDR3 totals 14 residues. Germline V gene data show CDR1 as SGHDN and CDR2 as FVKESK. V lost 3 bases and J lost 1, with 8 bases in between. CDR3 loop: CASSHRQGTDTQYF. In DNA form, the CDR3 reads TGTGCCAGCAGCCACAGACAGGGCACAGATACGCAGTATTTT.

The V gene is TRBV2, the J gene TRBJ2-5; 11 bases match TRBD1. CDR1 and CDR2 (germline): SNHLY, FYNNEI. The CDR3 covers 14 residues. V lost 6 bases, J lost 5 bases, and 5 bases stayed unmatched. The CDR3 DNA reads TGTGCCAGCAGCGGACAGGGGGCAAGGGAGACCCAGTACTTC. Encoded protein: CASSGQGARETQYF.

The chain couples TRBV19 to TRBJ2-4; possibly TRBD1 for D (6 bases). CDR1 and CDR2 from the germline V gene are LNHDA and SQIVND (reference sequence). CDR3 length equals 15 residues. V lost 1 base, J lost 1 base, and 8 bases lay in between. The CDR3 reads CASSIAGQAKNIQYF. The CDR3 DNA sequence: TGTGCCAGTAGTATAGCAGGACAGGCCAAAAACATTCAGTACTTC.

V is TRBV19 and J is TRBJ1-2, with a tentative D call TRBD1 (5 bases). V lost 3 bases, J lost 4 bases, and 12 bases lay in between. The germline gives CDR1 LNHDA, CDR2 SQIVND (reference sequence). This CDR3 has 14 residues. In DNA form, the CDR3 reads TGTGCCAGTAGTATGGGGCAGGTCGTCTATGGCTACACCTTC. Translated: CASSMGQVVYGYTF.

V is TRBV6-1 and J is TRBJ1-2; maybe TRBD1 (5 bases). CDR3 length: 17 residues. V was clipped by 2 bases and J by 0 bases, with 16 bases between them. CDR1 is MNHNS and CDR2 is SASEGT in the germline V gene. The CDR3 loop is CASSERFTGDTNYGYTF. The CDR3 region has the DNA TGTGCCAGCAGTGAACGGTTTACAGGAGATACTAACTATGGCTACACCTTC.

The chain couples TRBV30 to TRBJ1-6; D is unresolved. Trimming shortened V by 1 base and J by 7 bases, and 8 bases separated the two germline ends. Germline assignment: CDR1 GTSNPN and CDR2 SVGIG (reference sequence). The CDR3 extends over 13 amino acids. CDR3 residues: CAWSEQSNSPLHF. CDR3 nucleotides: TGTGCCTGGAGTGAACAGTCGAATTCACCCCTCCACTTT.

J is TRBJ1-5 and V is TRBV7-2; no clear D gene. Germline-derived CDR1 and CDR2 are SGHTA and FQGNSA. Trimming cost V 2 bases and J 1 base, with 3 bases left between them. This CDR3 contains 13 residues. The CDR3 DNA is TGTGCCAGCAGCTTATCAAGCAATCAGCCCCAGCATTTT. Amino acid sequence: CASSLSSNQPQHF.

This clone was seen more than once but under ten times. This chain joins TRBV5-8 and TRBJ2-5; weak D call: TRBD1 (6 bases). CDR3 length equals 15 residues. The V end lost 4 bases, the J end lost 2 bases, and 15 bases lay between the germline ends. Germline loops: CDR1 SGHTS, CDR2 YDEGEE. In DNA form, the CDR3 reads TGTGCCAGCAGCCCTGGGGGCCGCAGTCAAGAGACCCAGTACTTC. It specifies CASSPGGRSQETQYF.

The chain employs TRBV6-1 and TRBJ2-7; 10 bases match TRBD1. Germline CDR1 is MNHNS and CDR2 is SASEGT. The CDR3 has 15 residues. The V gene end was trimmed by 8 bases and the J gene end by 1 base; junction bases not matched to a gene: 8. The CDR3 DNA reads TGTGCCAGCGGTCTCGGACAGGGGGTATCCTACGAGCAGTACTTC. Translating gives CASGLGQGVSYEQYF.

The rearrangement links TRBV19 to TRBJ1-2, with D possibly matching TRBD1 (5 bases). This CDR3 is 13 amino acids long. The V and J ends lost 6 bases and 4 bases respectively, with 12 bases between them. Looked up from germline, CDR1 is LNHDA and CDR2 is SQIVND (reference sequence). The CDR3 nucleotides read TGTGCCAGTAGCCCTGCGGGGGGCTATGGCTACACCTTC. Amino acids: CASSPAGGYGYTF.

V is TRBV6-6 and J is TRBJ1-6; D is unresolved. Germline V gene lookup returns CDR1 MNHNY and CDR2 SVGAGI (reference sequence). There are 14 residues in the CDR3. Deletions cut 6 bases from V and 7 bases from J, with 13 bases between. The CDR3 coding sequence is TGTGCCAGCAGCTCTGACGGGATCAATTCACCCCTCCACTTT. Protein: CASSSDGINSPLHF.

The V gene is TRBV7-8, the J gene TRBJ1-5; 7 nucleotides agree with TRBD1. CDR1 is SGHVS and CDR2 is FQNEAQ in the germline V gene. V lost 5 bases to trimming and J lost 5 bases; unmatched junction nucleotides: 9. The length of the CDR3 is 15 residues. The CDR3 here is CASSHLRGADQPQHF. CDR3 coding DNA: TGTGCCAGCAGCCACCTCAGGGGGGCCGATCAGCCCCAGCATTTT.

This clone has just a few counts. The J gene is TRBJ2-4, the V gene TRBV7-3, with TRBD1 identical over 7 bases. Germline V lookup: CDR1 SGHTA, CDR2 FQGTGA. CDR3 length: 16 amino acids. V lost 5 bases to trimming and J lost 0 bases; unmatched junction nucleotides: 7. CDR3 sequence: CASSLWTGLAKNIQYF. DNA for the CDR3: TGTGCCAGCAGCCTTTGGACAGGCTTAGCCAAAAACATTCAGTACTTC.

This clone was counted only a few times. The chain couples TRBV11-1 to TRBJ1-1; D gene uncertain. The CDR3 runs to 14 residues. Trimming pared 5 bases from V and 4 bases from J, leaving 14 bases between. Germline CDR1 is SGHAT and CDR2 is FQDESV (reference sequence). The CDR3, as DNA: TGTGCCAGCAGCCTCCAAGGTCGGGTCACTGAAGCTTTCTTT. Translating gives CASSLQGRVTEAFF.

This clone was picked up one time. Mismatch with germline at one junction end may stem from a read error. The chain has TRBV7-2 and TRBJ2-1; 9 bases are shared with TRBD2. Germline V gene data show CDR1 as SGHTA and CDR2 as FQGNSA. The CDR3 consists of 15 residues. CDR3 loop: CASRLGTSSYNEQFF. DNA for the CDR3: TGTGCCAGCAGATTAGGGACTAGCTCTTACAATGAGCAGTTCTTC. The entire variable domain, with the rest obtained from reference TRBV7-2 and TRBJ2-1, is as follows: GAGVSQSPSNKVTEKGKDVELRCDPISGHTALYWYRQSLGQGLEFLIYFQGNSAPDKSGLPSDRFSAERTGGSVSTLTIQRTQQEDSAVYLCASRLGTSSYNEQFFGPGTRLTVL.

The CDR3 DNA follows: TGTGCCAGCAGTTACTCTACAGCCATGAACACTGAAGCTTTCTTT. As protein: CASSYSTAMNTEAFF. This rearrangement joins TRBV6-5 to TRBJ1-1; D call uncertain. Germline loops: CDR1 MNHEY, CDR2 SVGAGI. With 0 bases removed from V and 0 bases from J, the gap between germline ends came to 8 bases. The CDR3 totals 15 residues.

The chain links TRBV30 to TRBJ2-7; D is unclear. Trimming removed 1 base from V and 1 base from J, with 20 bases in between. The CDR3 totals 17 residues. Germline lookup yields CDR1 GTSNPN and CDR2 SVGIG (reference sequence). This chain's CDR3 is CAWSARSGLPRSYEQYF. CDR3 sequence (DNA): TGTGCCTGGAGTGCCCGGAGTGGCCTCCCGAGGTCCTACGAGCAGTACTTC.

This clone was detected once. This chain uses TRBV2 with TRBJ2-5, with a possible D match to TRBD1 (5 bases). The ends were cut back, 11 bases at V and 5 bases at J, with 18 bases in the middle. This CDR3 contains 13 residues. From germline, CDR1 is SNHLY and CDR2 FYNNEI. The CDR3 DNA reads TGTGCCTCCAAGGGGCAGGCCCGGGAGACCCAGTACTTC. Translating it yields CASKGQARETQYF.

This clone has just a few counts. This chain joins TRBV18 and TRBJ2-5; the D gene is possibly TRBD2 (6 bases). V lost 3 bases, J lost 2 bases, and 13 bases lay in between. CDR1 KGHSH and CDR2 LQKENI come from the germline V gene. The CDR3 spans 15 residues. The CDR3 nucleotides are TGTGCCAGCTCACCCCTGAAAGCGGGTCAAGAGACCCAGTACTTC. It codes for CASSPLKAGQETQYF.

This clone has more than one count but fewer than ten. CDR3 sequence (DNA): TGTGCCAGCAGCCAGGGGCCGAACAGGGGTTTGAACACCATATATTTT. Translation gives CASSQGPNRGLNTIYF. The J gene is TRBJ1-3, the V gene TRBV14, with 7 bases fitting TRBD1. CDR3 length equals 16 residues. The V segment lost 3 bases and the J segment 7 bases; nucleotides outside the gene matches: 12. Per the germline V gene, CDR1 is SGHDN and CDR2 is FVKESK.

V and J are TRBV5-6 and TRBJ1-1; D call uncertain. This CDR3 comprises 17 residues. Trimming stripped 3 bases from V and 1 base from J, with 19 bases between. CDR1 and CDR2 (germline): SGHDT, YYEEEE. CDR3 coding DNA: TGTGCCAGCAGCTGGAGGGTCCGTAAGGGAAGGAACACTGAAGCTTTCTTT. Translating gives CASSWRVRKGRNTEAFF.